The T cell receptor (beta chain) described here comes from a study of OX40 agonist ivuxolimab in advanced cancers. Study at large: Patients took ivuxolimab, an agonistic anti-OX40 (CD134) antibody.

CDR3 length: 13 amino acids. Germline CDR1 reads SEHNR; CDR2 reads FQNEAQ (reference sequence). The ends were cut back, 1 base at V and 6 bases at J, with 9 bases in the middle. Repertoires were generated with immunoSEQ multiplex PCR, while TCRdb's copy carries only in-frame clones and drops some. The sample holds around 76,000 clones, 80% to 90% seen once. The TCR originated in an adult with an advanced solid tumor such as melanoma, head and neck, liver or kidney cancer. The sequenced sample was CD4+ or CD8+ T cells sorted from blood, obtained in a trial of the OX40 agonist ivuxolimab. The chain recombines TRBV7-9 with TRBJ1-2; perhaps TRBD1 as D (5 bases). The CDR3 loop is CASSLDGANGYTF. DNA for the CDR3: TGTGCCAGCAGCTTAGATGGGGCTAATGGCTACACCTTC.